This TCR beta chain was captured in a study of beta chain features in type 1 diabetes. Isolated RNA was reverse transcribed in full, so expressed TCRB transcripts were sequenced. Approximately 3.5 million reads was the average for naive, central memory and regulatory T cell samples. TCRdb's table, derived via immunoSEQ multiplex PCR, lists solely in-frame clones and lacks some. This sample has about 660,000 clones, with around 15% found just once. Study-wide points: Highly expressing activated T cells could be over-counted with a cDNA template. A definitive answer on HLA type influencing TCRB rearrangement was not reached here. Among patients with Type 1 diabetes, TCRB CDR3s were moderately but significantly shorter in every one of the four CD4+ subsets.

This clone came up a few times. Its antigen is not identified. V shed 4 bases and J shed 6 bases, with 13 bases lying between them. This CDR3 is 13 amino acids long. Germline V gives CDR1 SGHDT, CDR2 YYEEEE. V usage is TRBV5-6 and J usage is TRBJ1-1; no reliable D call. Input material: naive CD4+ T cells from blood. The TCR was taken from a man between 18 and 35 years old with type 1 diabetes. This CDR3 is CASSPGLFAEAFF. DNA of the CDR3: TGTGCCAGCAGCCCCGGATTATTCGCTGAAGCTTTCTTT.